Shown below are 7 T cell receptor beta chains from a single sample sequenced in a study of cytomegalovirus exposure and HLA in healthy donors. Vbeta (60) and Jbeta (13) primers were used in the PCR. TCRdb keeps only in-frame clones here, not all; method: immunoSEQ multiplex PCR. In the table there are roughly 150,000 clones, around 84% of which are singletons. The sample was PBMCs. These receptors all come from a boy between 2 and 10 years old in good health and CMV-seronegative.

The chain couples TRBV9 to TRBJ2-3; D might be TRBD2 (5 bases). CDR3 length: 16 residues. V dropped 8 bases and J dropped 2 bases, with 21 bases sitting between them. Germline CDR1 reads SGDLS; CDR2 reads YYNGEE. CDR3 nucleotide sequence: TGTGCCAGTACTCCCGGAACGGGGTTCTACACAGATACGCAGTATTTT. Translation: CASTPGTGFYTDTQYF.

This chain links TRBV7-6 with TRBJ1-2, with D uncertain. The germline V gene has CDR1 SGHVS and CDR2 FNYEAQ. The V and J ends lost 5 bases and 7 bases respectively, with 14 bases between them. This CDR3 region has 13 residues. In DNA form, the CDR3 reads TGTGCCAGCAGCCCCCGCGGTGACTCTGGCTACACCTTC. Translation: CASSPRGDSGYTF.

V usage is TRBV19 and J usage is TRBJ1-2; TRBD1 matches 8 bases. Losses at the gene ends were 8 bases for V and 5 bases for J; bases not matched to a gene: 16. In germline, CDR1 is LNHDA, CDR2 SQIVND (reference sequence). This CDR3 is built from 16 residues. CDR3 loop: CASSGTGGPSPYGYTF. The CDR3 DNA reads as TGTGCCAGTTCCGGGACAGGTGGCCCTAGCCCATATGGCTACACCTTC.

The chain recombines TRBV6-1 with TRBJ2-3; 7 bases agree with TRBD2. The germline CDR1 and CDR2 sequences are MNHNS and SASEGT. The CDR3 length is 16 residues. V lost 4 bases to trimming and J lost 8 bases; unmatched junction nucleotides: 15. The CDR3 spells CASSARENRGEGTQYF. The DNA of the CDR3 is TGTGCCAGCAGTGCGCGGGAGAACCGGGGCGAAGGTACGCAGTATTTT.

The V and J genes are TRBV5-6 and TRBJ2-7; 7 nucleotides agree with TRBD2. V lost 4 bases, J lost 3 bases, and 7 bases stayed unmatched. The CDR3 length is 14 residues. CDR1 is SGHDT, CDR2 YYEEEE, per germline. Written as DNA, the CDR3 is TGTGCCAGCAGCCCTAGCGGTGGGGTCTACGAGCAGTACTTC. Translation gives CASSPSGGVYEQYF. Supplemented by reference TRBV5-6 and TRBJ2-7, the full variable domain reads DAGVTQSPTHLIKTRGQQVTLRCSPKSGHDTVSWYQQALGQGPQFIFQYYEEEERQRGNFPDRFSGHQFPNYSSELNVNALLLGDSALYLCASSPSGGVYEQYFGPGTRLTVT.

The genes are TRBV14 and TRBJ2-3, with 7 bases identical to TRBD1. The CDR3 spans 15 residues. V lost 5 bases and J lost 2; bases outside the gene matches: 7. CDR1 is SGHDN and CDR2 is FVKESK in the germline V gene. CDR3 residues: CASSGRDRVTDTQYF. CDR3 nucleotide sequence: TGTGCCAGCAGCGGCCGGGACAGAGTCACAGATACGCAGTATTTT.

This clone has just one count. Germline and junction disagree at one end, which may indicate a read error. The rearrangement joins TRBV7-9 to TRBJ2-5, with D possibly being TRBD1 (5 bases). The V gene's germline CDR1 is SEHNR and CDR2 FQNEAQ (reference sequence). There are 14 residues in the CDR3. The CDR3 DNA reads as TGTTCCAGCAGCTTCGAAGGACACCAGGAGACCCAGTACTTC. Protein: CSSSFEGHQETQYF.